The 22 T cell receptor beta chains listed next were all sequenced from one sample in a study of identifying expanded T cells in peripheral blood. Sequencing used immunoSEQ multiplex PCR; TCRdb keeps in-frame clones, though not all of them. The sample lists about 130,000 clones; 65% to 90% were seen once. What was sequenced was blood. Receptor source: a person aged 18 to 70 in good health.

CDR3 DNA sequence: TGTGCCAGCAGCCCGGGGGCCCACGAGCAGTACTTC. This translates into CASSPGAHEQYF. The chain recombines TRBV7-2 with TRBJ2-7; D could derive from TRBD1 or TRBD2 (6 bases each). The germline V gene has CDR1 SGHTA and CDR2 FQGNSA. The CDR3 covers 12 residues. Trimming pared 5 bases from V and 5 bases from J, leaving 10 bases between. The entire variable domain, with the rest obtained from reference TRBV7-2 and TRBJ2-7, is as follows: GAGVSQSPSNKVTEKGKDVELRCDPISGHTALYWYRQSLGQGLEFLIYFQGNSAPDKSGLPSDRFSAERTGGSVSTLTIQRTQQEDSAVYLCASSPGAHEQYFGPGTRLTVT.

The chain couples TRBV9 to TRBJ2-7, with 9 bases identical to TRBD1. The CDR3 contains 15 residues. Trimming took 3 bases from V and 2 from J; bases not matched to a gene: 6. From germline, CDR1 is SGDLS and CDR2 YYNGEE. In DNA form, the CDR3 reads TGTGCCAGCAGCGCCGGGACAGGGCCCGCCTACGAGCAGTACTTC. Protein sequence: CASSAGTGPAYEQYF.

The chain recombines TRBV5-1 with TRBJ2-1, with 9 bases lining up with TRBD2. The CDR3 spans 15 residues. Germline lookup yields CDR1 SGHRS and CDR2 YFSETQ. Trimming at V came to 2 bases and at J to 6 bases, leaving 6 bases not matched to a gene. The CDR3 bases are TGCGCCAGCAGCTTCGGAGGGACTAGCCCCAATGAGCAGTTCTTC. Encoded protein: CASSFGGTSPNEQFF.

The V call is TRBV6-1, the J call TRBJ1-3; tentative D call: TRBD1 (6 bases). The length of the CDR3 is 16 residues. Germline V gene data show CDR1 as MNHNS and CDR2 as SASEGT. V was trimmed by 2 bases and J by 5 bases, leaving 16 bases between them. In DNA, the CDR3 is TGTGCCAGCAGTGAACCACACAGGGAAGGGAGAAACACCATATATTTT. Residues: CASSEPHREGRNTIYF.

The chain joins TRBV6-6 to TRBJ1-2, with 9 bases fitting TRBD1. The V and J ends lost 6 bases and 8 bases, in that order; junction bases with no gene match: 13. CDR1 is MNHNY and CDR2 is SVGAGI in the germline V gene (reference sequence). The CDR3 spans 15 residues. This CDR3 is CASSTQGQGPEGYTF. Written as DNA, the CDR3 is TGTGCCAGCAGCACCCAGGGACAGGGCCCGGAAGGCTACACCTTC.

The chain joins TRBV7-3 to TRBJ2-7; no firm D call. V was trimmed by 0 bases and J by 7 bases, leaving 7 bases between them. Per the germline V gene, CDR1 is SGHTA and CDR2 is FQGTGA. The CDR3 totals 12 residues. CDR3 bases: TGTGCCAGCAGCTTAACGTTGGGGGAGCAGTACTTC. It is translated as CASSLTLGEQYF.

This chain links TRBV27 with TRBJ1-5, with D uncertain. V was trimmed by 1 base and J by 2 bases, leaving 9 bases between them. The germline CDR1 and CDR2 sequences are MNHEY and SMNVEV (reference sequence). The CDR3 is 15 amino acids. The CDR3 nucleotides are TGTGCCAGCAGTTTATTGGCCCTCCGCAATCAGCCCCAGCATTTT. Residues: CASSLLALRNQPQHF.

V is TRBV19 and J is TRBJ2-1, with 7 bases aligning to TRBD1. CDR3 length: 13 amino acids. Germline V gene data show CDR1 as LNHDA and CDR2 as SQIVND (reference sequence). V was clipped by 4 bases and J by 7 bases; unmatched bases: 4. The CDR3 loop reads CASSTGQNNEQFF. In DNA, the CDR3 is TGTGCCAGTAGTACGGGACAGAATAATGAGCAGTTCTTC.

The chain couples TRBV10-1 to TRBJ2-3; TRBD2 is a possible D gene (5 bases). The length of the CDR3 is 15 residues. Germline-derived CDR1 and CDR2 are WNHNN and SYGVQD (reference sequence). Trimming cost V 0 bases and J 2 bases, with 9 bases left between them. Here the CDR3 reads CASSESWEPTDTQYF. The CDR3 nucleotides read TGCGCCAGCAGTGAGTCGTGGGAGCCCACAGATACGCAGTATTTT.

The rearrangement links TRBV6-1 to TRBJ1-5; D gene unclear. The CDR3 consists of 15 residues. The V end lost 10 bases, the J end lost 0 bases, and 16 bases lay between the germline ends. The V gene's germline CDR1 is MNHNS and CDR2 SASEGT. The CDR3 loop reads CAIRLQRNSNQPQHF. DNA for the CDR3: TGTGCCATTCGACTTCAGAGAAATAGCAATCAGCCCCAGCATTTT.

This clone was observed a handful of times. This sequence joins TRBV4-2 and TRBJ1-5, with D perhaps TRBD1 (5 bases). The CDR3 has 14 amino acids. Germline V gene data show CDR1 as LGHNA and CDR2 as YNFKEQ. Trimming took off 7 bases at V and 9 bases at J, with 19 bases between the two ends. The CDR3 spells CASTKDRNDGPQHF. DNA of the CDR3: TGTGCCAGCACCAAAGACAGAAACGATGGGCCCCAGCATTTT.

This chain joins TRBV10-2 and TRBJ2-5, with 8 bases matching TRBD2. J lost 4 bases, V lost 5 bases, and 0 bases had no gene match. The CDR3 covers 12 residues. CDR1 and CDR2 (germline): WSHSY, SAAADI. CDR3 sequence: CASSSGRETQYF. In DNA, the CDR3 is TGCGCCAGCAGTAGCGGGAGAGAGACCCAGTACTTC.

This clone was seen once. This sequence joins TRBV6-6 and TRBJ1-4; no definite D call. V was cut by 11 bases and J by 3 bases, with 10 bases left in between. The CDR3 spans 12 residues. Germline V gene sequence: CDR1 MNHNY, CDR2 SVGAGI (reference sequence). In nucleotides, the CDR3 is TGTGCCGTCAGTGGGTCTAATGAAAAACTGTTTTTT. This gives the protein CAVSGSNEKLFF.

This chain links TRBV10-1 with TRBJ2-1; D remains ambiguous. The ends were cut back, 2 bases at V and 8 bases at J, with 16 bases in the middle. The CDR3 totals 15 residues. CDR1 and CDR2 (germline): WNHNN, SYGVQD (reference sequence). The CDR3 DNA is TGCGCCAGCAGTGAGGTACCCCCGCCTCTCGATGAGCAGTTCTTC. Protein product: CASSEVPPPLDEQFF.

The rearrangement joins TRBV4-3 to TRBJ2-7; D gene unclear. Per germline, CDR1 LGHNA and CDR2 YSLEER. This CDR3 has 12 amino acids. The V and J ends lost 3 bases and 7 bases respectively, with 10 bases between them. The CDR3 DNA follows: TGCGCCAGCAGCCACCCGTCCGGGGAGCAGTACTTC. Translated, it gives CASSHPSGEQYF.

The chain couples TRBV27 to TRBJ2-4, with unresolved D. CDR1 is MNHEY, CDR2 SMNVEV, per germline (reference sequence). This CDR3 region has 13 residues. The ends were cut back, 1 base at V and 7 bases at J, with 8 bases in the middle. The DNA of the CDR3 is TGTGCCAGCAGTTTATTGGGTCCCAACATTCAGTACTTC. Translated: CASSLLGPNIQYF.

This chain connects TRBV27 to TRBJ1-3; no clear D. The germline CDR1 and CDR2 sequences are MNHEY and SMNVEV (reference sequence). V lost 7 bases and J 4 bases, leaving 8 bases between the germline ends. The CDR3 loop spans 12 amino acids. DNA for the CDR3: TGTGCCAGCATGGGCGCCGGAAACACCATATATTTT. Amino acid sequence: CASMGAGNTIYF.

The V gene is TRBV7-3, the J gene TRBJ2-2, with D perhaps matching TRBD2 (5 bases). The CDR3 is 12 amino acids. Germline V lookup: CDR1 SGHTA, CDR2 FQGTGA. Trimming pared 8 bases from V and 3 bases from J, leaving 7 bases between. The CDR3 loop reads CASRRYTGELFF. In nucleotides, the CDR3 is TGTGCCAGCCGGAGGTACACCGGGGAGCTGTTTTTT.

This chain joins TRBV6-1 and TRBJ1-2, with TRBD1 identical over 8 bases. The CDR3 contains 15 residues. The trim removed 1 base at V and 7 bases at J, leaving 8 bases unmatched. Germline V gives CDR1 MNHNS, CDR2 SASEGT. CDR3 sequence: CASSEGQGITGGYTF. DNA of the CDR3: TGTGCCAGCAGTGAAGGACAGGGGATAACCGGTGGCTACACCTTC.

The chain links TRBV9 to TRBJ1-1; tentatively, D is TRBD1 (6 bases). The CDR3 totals 16 residues. CDR1 is SGDLS, CDR2 YYNGEE, per germline. V lost 4 bases to trimming and J lost 4 bases, with 20 bases between them. CDR3 sequence reads: CASSPRDNPWGTEAFF. CDR3 coding DNA: TGTGCCAGCAGCCCTCGGGACAACCCCTGGGGCACTGAAGCTTTCTTT.

This clone was counted only a few times. The CDR3 DNA sequence: TGCGCCAGCAGCCAAACCCTAGCGTCCTCCTACGAGCAGTACTTC. Residues: CASSQTLASSYEQYF. The V and J genes are TRBV4-1 and TRBJ2-7, with a weak D call TRBD2 (6 bases). V was trimmed by 2 bases and J by 0 bases, leaving 11 bases between them. The CDR3 is 15 amino acids. Germline V gene lookup returns CDR1 MGHRA and CDR2 YSYEKL.

There are a few counts of this clone. The gene calls are TRBV7-9 and TRBJ1-2, with 9 bases identical to TRBD1. Unmatched junction bases numbered 8, after V lost 4 bases and J lost 8 bases. This CDR3 region has 14 residues. The germline CDR1 and CDR2 sequences are SEHNR and FQNEAQ (reference sequence). The CDR3 spells CASSSLQGARGYTF. CDR3 bases: TGTGCCAGCAGCTCTCTACAGGGGGCGCGGGGCTACACCTTC.